The present T cell receptor beta chain was sequenced within a study of blood T cell repertoires in acute mononucleosis (dated by TCRdb to about 2020). About the study as a whole: Convalescent samples, which represented the memory response, were taken 5 to 8 months after the acute presentation. The mean blood EBV load was around 4 log10 genome copies per million B cells in acute infection and about 2.5 at convalescence.

Here is what the overall study found, with its caveats: Only a few donors were included in the cohort, so group averages were based on very few individuals. GLC-BM selection appeared to involve both chains, including public TCRbeta motifs on BV14-BJ2 and BV20-BJ1 alongside a TCRalpha motif on AV5-AJ31. Persistence into convalescence was observed for only 8% to 9.5% of unique acute clonotypes, yet most of the response was made up by these persisting clonotypes, and the remaining acute clonotypes were seemingly replaced by new diverse de novo clonotypes. Because only a fraction of each donor's blood was analyzed, sampling error might partly explain the low overlap between acute and convalescent clonotypes.

V sheds 5 bases and J sheds 5 bases, leaving 10 bases between their ends. The CDR3 holds 13 amino acids from the cysteine to the phenylalanine. Solely the CDR3 DNA is kept, with 39 bases framed from the first base. CDR1 and CDR2 are read off the germline V gene as SGHNT and YENEEA. For TCR profiling, total RNA from no fewer than 10,000 sorted tetramer+ CD8 T cells was reverse transcribed into cDNA. PCR amplification of CDR3 regions used primers annealing to V and J regions and added unique molecular identifiers so that templates could be tracked. Profiling of the TCRalpha and TCRbeta chains was done on the immunoSEQ platform, including the sequencing and error-correction standards of that platform. The paper's data handling went like this. Clonal copy numbers were corrected for sequencing and PCR errors, and CDR3s were defined according to IMGT conventions. Analysis was limited to productive rearrangements and used immunoSEQ Analyzer versions 2.0 and 3.0, and gene-pairing frequencies were further processed in Microsoft Excel. Circos plots were used to visualize V-J pairings, and MEME plus a custom motifSearch program were used to find CDR3 motifs. The OLGA algorithm was used to calculate the probability of generation of TCR sequences. Clonotypes found at both visits were termed persistent, clonotypes found only in the acute phase were termed nonpersistent, and clonotypes found only at convalescence were termed de novo. An amino acid clonotype used by more than one donor was defined as a public TCR. This immuneACCESS table, as held by TCRdb, lists in-frame sequences with V and J called but not all clones. Of the missing ones, under half trace to an unresolved V gene in checked studies; the others have no known cause. The DNA was the basis for D and trimming; V, J and clone size are from that table. In this sample the table shows about 1,700 clones, approximately 25% of which occur a single time. The ten top clones hold over 20% of the sample.

The time point label corresponds to: convalescence about 6 months (5-8 months) after acute presentation (visit 7). Over the course of primary infection, this study followed CD8 T cell responses against two immunodominant EBV epitopes, BRLF1 109 (YVL-BR) and BMLF1 280 (GLC-BM). A positive serum heterophile antibody test and EBV viral capsid antigen-specific IgM indicated primary EBV infection. Total CD8 T cells were first enriched from PBMCs by magnetic positive selection (MACS). A FACSAria III was used to sort live CD3+ CD8+ tetramer+ cells to over 85% purity. Cells were sorted with a PE-conjugated tetramer loaded with the BMLF1 280-288 peptide. After tetramer sorting, TCR repertoires of EBV epitope-specific CD8 T cells were deep-sequenced directly ex vivo at acute infection and at convalescence. The donors were three individuals between roughly 18 and 29 years old who had clinical acute infectious mononucleosis along with laboratory evidence of primary EBV infection. Heparinized peripheral blood was drawn at clinical presentation with mononucleosis symptoms and was drawn again about 6 months later. PBMCs were isolated by Ficoll-Paque density gradient centrifugation.

Of note for this clone: No base-level quality is on record; no much larger clone is a single base apart.

Rearrangement joined TRBV11-3 to TRBJ1-3; too little of a D gene remains to name it. The clonotype comes from a woman between 18 and 30 years old with infectious mononucleosis caused by EBV. The sample consisted of EBV GLC epitope tetramer+ CD8+ T cells sorted from PBMCs, taken during convalescence from infectious mononucleosis. This specimen's cell subset or site label, interpreted: CD8 T cells binding tetramer with EBV BMLF1 280-288 peptide (GLC-BM). The CDR3 protein: CASSGMTRNTIYF. The sequenced DNA is TGTGCCAGCAGCGGGATGACCCGAAACACCATATATTTT.